A single sample is the source of the 15 T cell receptor beta chains below, sequenced in a study of cytomegalovirus exposure and HLA in healthy donors. PCR amplification relied on 60 Vbeta primers (plus 13 Jbeta primers). Generated by immunoSEQ multiplex PCR, the TCRdb table keeps only in-frame clones and is missing some. The table shows 100,000 to 150,000 clones, with about four fifths occurring only once. What was sequenced was PBMCs. Receptors originate from a man aged 18-30 years in good health and CMV-seronegative.

The chain employs TRBV6-1 and TRBJ1-1; D is uncertain. The CDR3 is 14 residues long. The germline CDR1 and CDR2 sequences are MNHNS and SASEGT. The V end was cut by 1 base, the J end by 6 bases, with 12 bases between. The CDR3 loop is CASSEGGGGAEAFF. The CDR3 nucleotides read TGTGCCAGCAGTGAAGGGGGAGGCGGAGCTGAAGCTTTCTTT.

The chain is built from TRBV11-3 and TRBJ1-1; 11 bases match TRBD1. The CDR3 has 15 residues. Germline CDR1 reads SGHNT; CDR2 reads YENEEA. Trimming took 4 bases from V and 5 from J; bases not matched to a gene: 6. The DNA of the CDR3 is TGTGCCAGCAGCTCCGAGGGACAGGGGGATACTGAAGCTTTCTTT. Its translation is CASSSEGQGDTEAFF.

The chain recombines TRBV27 with TRBJ2-1; a weak D match, TRBD2 (5 bases). Germline V gives CDR1 MNHEY, CDR2 SMNVEV (reference sequence). With 2 bases removed from V and 8 bases from J, the gap between germline ends came to 13 bases. The CDR3 extends over 14 amino acids. CDR3 DNA sequence: TGTGCCAGCAGTTTAGACTGGGCCGGGGATGAGCAGTTCTTC. As protein: CASSLDWAGDEQFF.

The J gene is TRBJ2-7, the V gene TRBV2; 9 positions match TRBD1. CDR1 and CDR2 from the germline V gene are SNHLY and FYNNEI. The CDR3 has 14 residues. The junction had 9 bases not matched to a gene; V was cut back by 6 bases and J by 6 bases. The CDR3 here is CASSAGTGRSEQYF. CDR3 sequence (DNA): TGTGCCAGCAGCGCCGGGACAGGGAGGAGCGAGCAGTACTTC.

V usage is TRBV4-2 and J usage is TRBJ2-2; TRBD2 aligns across 9 bases. V trimming: 1 base; J trimming: 7 bases; junction bases outside the gene matches: 10. The CDR3 covers 17 residues. In germline, CDR1 is LGHNA, CDR2 YNFKEQ. The CDR3 bases are TGTGCCAGCAGCCAAGTCGGCGGGGGGGGGAATGGCGGGGAGCTGTTTTTT. It is translated as CASSQVGGGGNGGELFF.

The V call is TRBV15, the J call TRBJ2-1, with 8 bases aligning to TRBD1. Germline CDR1 is LNHNV and CDR2 is YYDKDF (reference sequence). With 3 bases clipped from V and 9 bases from J, the junction kept 10 bases outside the gene matches. The CDR3 runs 15 residues. The CDR3 DNA sequence: TGTGCCACCAGCAGCAAGACAGGGGAGGTGAGTGAGCAGTTCTTC. As protein: CATSSKTGEVSEQFF.

Details on this clone: The junction does not match germline at one end; this may be a read error. This chain joins TRBV7-9 and TRBJ1-1; D remains unclear. The V gene's germline CDR1 is SEHNR and CDR2 FQNEAQ (reference sequence). The CDR3 extends over 13 amino acids. CDR3 bases: TGTTCCAGCAGCATTTCATCGGGCACTGAAGCTTTCTTT. Translation gives CSSSISSGTEAFF.

V is TRBV19 and J is TRBJ1-2; weak D call: TRBD1 (5 bases). From germline, CDR1 is LNHDA and CDR2 SQIVND (reference sequence). V gave up 11 bases and J gave up 4 bases, with 11 bases separating them. This CDR3 comprises 11 residues. In nucleotides, the CDR3 is TGTGCCGTTAGGGGAAGCTATGGCTACACCTTC. This sequence encodes CAVRGSYGYTF.

This CDR3 reads CASSYSRQRETQYF. The CDR3 nucleotides read TGTGCCAGCAGTTATTCTCGTCAGCGAGAGACCCAGTACTTC. The V gene is TRBV6-5, the J gene TRBJ2-5; D unresolved. The CDR3 consists of 14 residues. The germline gives CDR1 MNHEY, CDR2 SVGAGI. Trimming stripped 3 bases from V and 4 bases from J, with 12 bases between.

The chain uses TRBV5-6 and TRBJ1-6; 7 positions match TRBD1. The V segment lost 0 bases and the J segment 9 bases; nucleotides outside the gene matches: 6. This CDR3 spans 15 amino acids. Germline V gene data show CDR1 as SGHDT and CDR2 as YYEEEE. The DNA for the CDR3 is TGTGCCAGCAGCTTGGTCAGGGACAGCGGTTCACCCCTCCACTTT. Translation gives CASSLVRDSGSPLHF.

V and J are TRBV13 and TRBJ2-1; the D is unclear. The CDR3 is 16 amino acids. The V gene lost 6 bases and the J gene lost 0 bases, with 15 bases spanning the gap. Per the germline V gene, CDR1 is PRHDT and CDR2 is FYEKMQ (reference sequence). The CDR3, as DNA: TGTGCCAGCAGTAGCAATTACCTTAGCTCCTACAATGAGCAGTTCTTC. It specifies CASSSNYLSSYNEQFF.

This rearrangement joins TRBV19 to TRBJ2-2; TRBD1 matches at 7 bases. This CDR3 comprises 14 residues. In germline, CDR1 is LNHDA, CDR2 SQIVND (reference sequence). V lost 8 bases to trimming and J lost 1 base; unmatched junction nucleotides: 4. The CDR3 loop is CASERTGNTGELFF. As DNA, the CDR3 is TGTGCCAGTGAAAGGACAGGGAACACCGGGGAGCTGTTTTTT.

The CDR3 DNA follows: TGTGCCAGCAGCTCTACCGGGACAGGGGGCTACGAGCAGTACTTC. Translation: CASSSTGTGGYEQYF. V is TRBV5-5 and J is TRBJ2-7; 11 bases map to TRBD1. The germline V gene has CDR1 SGHKS and CDR2 YYEKEE (reference sequence). The trim removed 3 bases at V and 3 bases at J, leaving 5 bases unmatched. This CDR3 is built from 15 residues.

This chain joins TRBV27 and TRBJ1-2; 9 nucleotides agree with TRBD1. V lost 4 bases to trimming and J lost 6 bases; unmatched junction nucleotides: 6. Germline V gene lookup returns CDR1 MNHEY and CDR2 SMNVEV (reference sequence). The CDR3 has 14 residues. The CDR3 DNA reads as TGTGCCAGCAGTTCGGGACAGGGTGGACATGGCTACACCTTC. Protein sequence: CASSSGQGGHGYTF.

The rearrangement joins TRBV27 to TRBJ1-6; a possible D gene is TRBD1 (5 bases). With 5 bases removed from V and 8 bases from J, the gap between germline ends came to 16 bases. The CDR3 sequence is 15 residues long. Germline V gene data show CDR1 as MNHEY and CDR2 as SMNVEV (reference sequence). As DNA, the CDR3 is TGTGCCAGCAGTCCCTACAACAGGATGGATTCACCCCTCCACTTT. As protein: CASSPYNRMDSPLHF.